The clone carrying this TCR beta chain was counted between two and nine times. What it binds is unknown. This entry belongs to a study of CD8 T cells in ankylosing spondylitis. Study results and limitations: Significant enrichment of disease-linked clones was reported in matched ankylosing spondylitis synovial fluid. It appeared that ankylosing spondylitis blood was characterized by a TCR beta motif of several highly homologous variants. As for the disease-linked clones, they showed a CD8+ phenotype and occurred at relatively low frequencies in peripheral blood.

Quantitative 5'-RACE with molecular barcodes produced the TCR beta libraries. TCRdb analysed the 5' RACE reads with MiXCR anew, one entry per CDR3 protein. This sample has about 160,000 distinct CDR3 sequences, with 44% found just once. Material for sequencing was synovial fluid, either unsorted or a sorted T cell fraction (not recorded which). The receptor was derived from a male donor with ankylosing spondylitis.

Here the CDR3 reads CATSRAAATGELFF. CDR3 DNA: TGTGCCACCAGCCGTGCCGCGGCCACCGGGGAGCTGTTTTTT. This chain links TRBV15 with TRBJ2-2; D gene uncertain. Germline V gene data show CDR1 as LNHNV and CDR2 as YYDKDF (reference sequence). The V gene lost 5 bases and the J gene lost 4 bases, with 11 bases spanning the gap. The CDR3 contains 14 residues.